This T cell receptor beta chain derives from a study of cytomegalovirus exposure and HLA in healthy donors. Note on this clone: Its antigen is not known.

PCR involved 60 Vbeta and 13 Jbeta primers. Original processing methods: About 9.9 million shared chains were among some 80 million unique TCR beta chains counted in a later analysis. Here immunoSEQ multiplex PCR was the method, and the copy in TCRdb shows in-frame clones only, minus some. The V and J calls and the clone size are those of that table, but D and trimming were determined from the DNA. Among 140,000 to 150,000 clones listed, around 80% were seen once. Notes on the study in general: In a later analysis, across HLA loci, associated TCR counts were highest for DRB1, lowest for HLA-C. Prediction of most subjects' HLA-A and HLA-B alleles by TCR beta sequences was reportedly accurate. Likely technical artifact: a cluster of highly shared sequence variants.

The germline V gene encodes CDR1 SEHNR and CDR2 FQNEAQ (reference sequence). The trim removed 4 bases at V and 7 bases at J, leaving 8 bases unmatched. The CDR3 contains 15 residues. The sequenced sample consisted of PBMCs. The TCR was taken from a woman in her thirties in good health and CMV-seronegative. The chain links TRBV7-9 to TRBJ1-4, with 8 bases that match TRBD1. The CDR3 nucleotides read TGTGCCAGCAGCTCCCGACAGGGGAATATTGAAAAACTGTTTTTT. Translated: CASSSRQGNIEKLFF.